This T cell receptor (beta chain) was found in a study of TIL therapy for anti-PD-1-resistant metastatic lung cancer. Time point denoted: pre-treatment sample, taken before nivolumab and TIL therapy. This was the immunoSEQ v3 assay. The protocol was immunoSEQ multiplex PCR, while the TCRdb copy is restricted to in-frame clones and leaves out a portion. The data hold 45,000 to 75,000 clones, with 55% to 75% observed a single time. Looked up from germline, CDR1 is MNHNY and CDR2 is SVGAGI (reference sequence). The V and J ends lost 6 bases and 4 bases respectively, with 9 bases between them. The CDR3 totals 12 residues.

This TCR was sampled from a person aged 25 to 79 with non-small cell lung cancer. The specimen comprised blood, sampled at baseline. This rearrangement joins TRBV6-6 to TRBJ1-2, with a weak D call TRBD1 (5 bases). CDR3 sequence reads: CASSQGTYGYTF. CDR3 sequence (DNA): TGTGCCAGCAGCCAGGGTACCTATGGCTACACCTTC.